This T cell receptor (beta chain) is drawn from a study of cytomegalovirus exposure and HLA in healthy donors. The study, taken as a whole, reports: Most TCR sequences were seen very rarely across donors, but some public TCRs occurred in many. Investigators reported over 150 TCR beta chains as tied to cytomegalovirus.

The CDR3 sequence is 14 residues long. The germline CDR1 and CDR2 sequences are MNHEY and SVGAGI. With V trimmed by 4 bases and J by 4 bases, 6 bases remained unmatched. The method was immunoSEQ multiplex PCR; TCRdb's version includes in-frame clones alone and lacks a portion of them. Among over 110,000 clones listed, roughly 86% were seen once. The donors were part of the validation cohort of some 120 subjects. That cohort was separate from the first cohort, which comprised under 750 subjects. With regard to this clone: The target antigen is unknown.

The chain is built from TRBV6-5 and TRBJ1-2; 7 bases line up with TRBD1. Sequences were obtained from PBMCs. This clonotype was sampled from a man between 18 and 35 years old in good health and CMV-seropositive. The CDR3 region is CASSSPDRSYGYTF. CDR3 bases: TGTGCCAGCAGTTCTCCGGACAGGAGCTATGGCTACACCTTC.